This T cell receptor (beta chain) is from a study of T-cell reconstitution after alpha-beta-depleted transplantation in children. Construction of the TCRbeta library involved unique molecular identifiers. TCRdb processed the PCR reads anew with MiXCR; each CDR3 protein has one entry. In the table there are some 200,000 distinct CDR3 sequences, about 8.7% of which are singletons. Whole-study results and caveats: It was reported that alpha-beta T cells came from several hundred expanded graft clones (about two months after transplant).

Regarding this clonotype: Its specificity is unknown.

This sequence originates from a male patient aged 2-10 years who had a stem cell transplant for acute myeloid leukemia, so the T cells may come from the graft donor. Material: PBMCs, mostly from graft donor cells, obtained 360 days after TCRalphabeta/CD19-depleted stem cell transplant.

The CDR3 loop is CSARGGQGGLARYNEQFF. CDR3 DNA: TGCAGTGCTAGAGGGGGACAGGGTGGACTAGCAAGGTACAATGAGCAGTTCTTC. The chain has TRBV20-1 and TRBJ2-1; maybe TRBD1 (9 bases). V was clipped by 1 base and J by 4 bases, with 23 bases between them. The CDR3 has 18 amino acids. CDR1 is DFQATT, CDR2 SNEGSKA, per germline (reference sequence).